This TCR beta chain was sequenced during a study of OX40 agonist ivuxolimab in advanced cancers. Study context: Averaging 60 years in age, with a range of roughly 20 to 79, the cohort was around 87% male. Study-wide findings and caveats: The study found that CD8+ T cells averaged more expanded clones than CD4+. At 0.1 to 3.0 mg/kg, CD4+ and CD8+ blood T cells expanded clonally by week 6.

TCRdb's table, derived via immunoSEQ multiplex PCR, lists solely in-frame clones and lacks some. The table records 52,000 or so clones, 82% of them present only once. As regards this clone: What it recognizes is unknown.

Patients were excluded for autoimmune disease history or systemic immunosuppression. The V end was cut by 5 bases, the J end by 1 base, with 6 bases between. There are 11 residues in the CDR3. The V gene's germline CDR1 is DFQATT and CDR2 SNEGSKA (reference sequence). Sequences were derived from CD4+ or CD8+ T cells sorted from blood, sampled in a trial of the OX40 agonist ivuxolimab. The origin of this receptor is an adult with an advanced solid tumor such as melanoma, head and neck, liver or kidney cancer. The J gene is TRBJ2-7, the V gene TRBV20-1; D is uncertain. The CDR3 DNA reads TGCAGTGCTGCCCGGTCCTACGAGCAGTACTTC. This gives the protein CSAARSYEQYF.